These 11 T cell receptor beta chains were sequenced from one sample in a study. MiXCR, run by TCRdb on the RT-PCR reads, gives a single entry per CDR3 protein. The sample lists around 700,000 distinct CDR3 sequences, around 14% seen once, with 3% to 4.5% in the top ten. Source material: memory CD4+ T cells from blood. These receptor sequences come from a female donor in good health, serving as a healthy control.

At least ten counts were recorded for this clonotype. The chain joins TRBV12-5 to TRBJ2-7; TRBD1 aligns across 12 bases. The ends lost 11 bases at V and 1 base at J; junction bases unmatched: 12. Germline loops: CDR1 LGHNT, CDR2 FRNRAP. The length of the CDR3 is 16 residues. CDR3 loop: CAAPGTGGAASYEQYF. The CDR3, as DNA: TGTGCTGCACCTGGGACAGGGGGCGCAGCGTCCTACGAGCAGTACTTC. Full variable domain (missing parts from reference TRBV12-5 and TRBJ2-7): DARVTQTPRHKVTEMGQEVTMRCQPILGHNTVFWYRQTMMQGLELLAYFRNRAPLDDSGMPKDRFSAEMPDATLATLKIQPSEPRDSAVYFCAAPGTGGAASYEQYFGPGTRLTVT.

This clonotype was observed a few times. The J gene is TRBJ2-7, the V gene TRBV14, with TRBD1 as a possible D gene (5 bases). The CDR3 is 13 amino acids. The germline V gene encodes CDR1 SGHDN and CDR2 FVKESK. V lost 5 bases and J lost 0, with 8 bases in between. The CDR3 region is CASSDSSSYEQYF. CDR3 sequence (DNA): TGTGCCAGCAGCGACAGCTCCTCCTACGAGCAGTACTTC.

This clonotype appeared many times. V usage is TRBV5-5 and J usage is TRBJ2-3; unclear D gene. Germline V gene data show CDR1 as SGHKS and CDR2 as YYEKEE (reference sequence). The V and J ends lost 4 bases and 9 bases respectively, with 15 bases between them. This CDR3 is built from 13 residues. CDR3 residues: CASSPDSFRTQYF. CDR3 bases: TGTGCCAGCAGCCCAGACTCATTTCGGACGCAGTATTTT.

The rearrangement links TRBV20-1 to TRBJ2-1, with 9 bases matching TRBD2. The length of the CDR3 is 15 residues. The junction had 15 bases not matched to a gene; V was cut back by 6 bases and J by 9 bases. CDR1 is DFQATT and CDR2 is SNEGSKA in the germline V gene (reference sequence). CDR3 protein: CSASRLGSGSGEQFF. CDR3 sequence (DNA): TGCAGTGCCAGCCGGCTTGGTAGCGGGAGTGGTGAGCAGTTCTTC.

The J gene is TRBJ1-1, the V gene TRBV20-1; 7 bases are shared with TRBD1. Germline loops: CDR1 DFQATT, CDR2 SNEGSKA (reference sequence). The length of the CDR3 is 13 residues. V lost 1 base to trimming and J lost 4 bases; unmatched junction nucleotides: 3. CDR3 region: CSARGPGGTEAFF. Written as DNA, the CDR3 is TGCAGTGCTAGAGGACCAGGGGGCACTGAAGCTTTCTTT.

The V and J genes are TRBV12-3 or TRBV12-4 and TRBJ2-7; perhaps TRBD2 as D (6 bases). With 5 bases removed from V and 3 bases from J, the gap between germline ends came to 14 bases. The CDR3 runs 14 residues. CDR3 amino acids: CASSPGLDNYEQYF. The CDR3 region has the DNA TGTGCCAGCAGTCCGGGACTGGATAACTACGAGCAGTACTTC.

This clonotype was observed many times. The chain links TRBV12-3 or TRBV12-4 to TRBJ2-7; possibly TRBD1 or TRBD2 for D (7 bases each). The length of the CDR3 is 15 residues. V lost 3 bases and J lost 4, with 16 bases in between. The CDR3 nucleotides are TGTGCCAGCAGTTTGGGAGGGGCCAGGGGGTACGAGCAGTACTTC. Its translation: CASSLGGARGYEQYF.

This chain uses TRBV5-1 with TRBJ2-1; 9 bases line up with TRBD2. The germline V gene encodes CDR1 SGHRS and CDR2 YFSETQ. This CDR3 comprises 15 residues. V lost 6 bases and J lost 3; bases outside the gene matches: 7. CDR3 DNA sequence: TGCGCCAGCAACCTCGGCGGGGGGGACTACAATGAGCAGTTCTTC. Protein product: CASNLGGGDYNEQFF.

The sample holds a few counts of this clonotype. This sequence joins TRBV5-1 and TRBJ2-5, with TRBD2 matching over 10 bases. Germline trimming cut 1 base from V and 2 bases from J; bases unmatched to any gene: 5. This CDR3 is 16 amino acids long. Germline V lookup: CDR1 SGHRS, CDR2 YFSETQ. The CDR3 here is CASSLSGLAAQETQYF. The CDR3 DNA sequence: TGCGCCAGCAGCTTGTCTGGACTAGCGGCACAAGAGACCCAGTACTTC. Based on the CDR3 plus reference TRBV5-1 and TRBJ2-5, the full variable domain is KAGVTQTPRYLIKTRGQQVTLSCSPISGHRSVSWYQQTPGQGLQFLFEYFSETQRNKGNFPGRFSGRQFSNSRSEMNVSTLELGDSALYLCASSLSGLAAQETQYFGPGTRLLVL.

The chain is built from TRBV4-2 and TRBJ1-2; possibly TRBD1 for D (5 bases). There are 17 residues in the CDR3. V lost 0 bases and J 0 bases, leaving 14 bases between the germline ends. Germline lookup yields CDR1 LGHNA and CDR2 YNFKEQ. CDR3 DNA sequence: TGTGCCAGCAGCCAAGATCCGGCGCAGGGCGCTAACTATGGCTACACCTTC. Residues: CASSQDPAQGANYGYTF.

This clonotype was counted at least ten times. The V gene is TRBV10-3, the J gene TRBJ2-5; D is unclear. The CDR3 runs 12 residues. In germline, CDR1 is ENHRY, CDR2 SYGVKD. Trimming removed 2 bases at V and 5 bases at J, with 6 bases between. CDR3 residues: CAISEPRETQYF. In nucleotides, the CDR3 is TGTGCCATCAGTGAGCCTCGGGAGACCCAGTACTTC.